The rows below give T cell receptor beta chains drawn from one sample of a study of regulatory T cells in long-lasting Graves disease. TCRdb re-called the multiplex PCR reads with MiXCR, one entry per CDR3 protein. The sample contains 500,000 to 800,000 distinct CDR3 sequences, about 32% of which appear only once. The specimen was peripheral blood mononuclear cells (PBMCs), collected when the disease was refractory, from a patient treated with antithyroid drugs. Receptor source: a female donor with Graves disease. The CDR3 runs from the conserved cysteine through the conserved F or W. The order of the fields is J gene, V gene, clone size, D gene, CDR3 protein, CDR3 DNA. D genes are given only for firm matches. Clone size is not always given. Where it is, it says once, few, many or a class for expanded clones.

j_gene: TRBJ1-5; v_gene: TRBV7-2; abundance: .; d_gene: .; CDR3aa: CASSPRGLYGNQPQHF; CDR3nt: TGTGCCAGCAGCCCGAGAGGGTTGTACGGCAATCAGCCCCAGCATTTT
j_gene: TRBJ1-2; v_gene: TRBV25-1; abundance: .; d_gene: .; CDR3aa: CASSSSPQGYGYTF; CDR3nt: TGTGCCAGCAGTTCCTCCCCACAGGGCTATGGCTACACCTTC
j_gene: TRBJ2-7; v_gene: TRBV28; abundance: few; d_gene: .; CDR3aa: CASSFETPRAYEQYF; CDR3nt: TGTGCCAGCAGTTTTGAAACCCCCAGGGCCTACGAGCAGTACTTC
j_gene: TRBJ1-1; v_gene: TRBV27; abundance: .; d_gene: .; CDR3aa: CASSRQGVLAEAFF; CDR3nt: TGTGCCAGCAGTAGGCAGGGAGTGTTGGCTGAAGCTTTCTTT
j_gene: TRBJ1-1; v_gene: TRBV3-1; abundance: few; d_gene: .; CDR3aa: CASSQEVVNTEAFF; CDR3nt: TGTGCCAGCAGCCAAGAGGTGGTGAACACTGAAGCTTTCTTT
j_gene: TRBJ1-1; v_gene: TRBV6-5; abundance: few; d_gene: .; CDR3aa: CASSYLGRRNTEAFF; CDR3nt: TGTGCCAGCAGTTACCTCGGCAGAAGGAACACTGAAGCTTTCTTT
j_gene: TRBJ1-5; v_gene: TRBV7-3; abundance: once; d_gene: .; CDR3aa: CASSLTPSQPQHF; CDR3nt: TGTGCCAGCAGCTTAACACCCAGTCAGCCCCAGCATTTT
j_gene: TRBJ1-5; v_gene: TRBV6-1; abundance: .; d_gene: TRBD1; CDR3aa: CASKRDRSNQPQHF; CDR3nt: TGTGCCAGCAAACGGGACAGAAGCAATCAGCCCCAGCATTTT
j_gene: TRBJ2-2; v_gene: TRBV7-9; abundance: few; d_gene: .; CDR3aa: CASSPDAANTGELFF; CDR3nt: TGTGCCAGCAGCCCAGATGCAGCGAACACCGGGGAGCTGTTTTTT
j_gene: TRBJ1-2; v_gene: TRBV28; abundance: .; d_gene: TRBD1; CDR3aa: CASGAGGFENYGYTF; CDR3nt: TGTGCCAGTGGGGCAGGGGGCTTTGAAAACTATGGCTACACCTTC
j_gene: TRBJ2-5; v_gene: TRBV30; abundance: few; d_gene: .; CDR3aa: CAWSLLGRRETQYF; CDR3nt: TGTGCCTGGAGTCTGTTAGGGCGGCGGGAGACCCAGTACTTC
j_gene: TRBJ2-2; v_gene: TRBV10-3; abundance: .; d_gene: TRBD2; CDR3aa: CAISAGLGSRKSTGELFF; CDR3nt: TGTGCCATCAGCGCGGGACTAGGATCCCGAAAGTCCACCGGGGAGCTGTTTTTT
j_gene: TRBJ2-5; v_gene: TRBV6-1; abundance: many; d_gene: .; CDR3aa: CASSHTTVGETQYF; CDR3nt: TGTGCCAGCAGTCACACCACGGTGGGGGAGACCCAGTACTTC
j_gene: TRBJ1-5; v_gene: TRBV6-1; abundance: .; d_gene: .; CDR3aa: CASSPGQSYQPQHF; CDR3nt: TGTGCCAGCAGCCCCGGACAGTCCTATCAGCCCCAGCATTTT
j_gene: TRBJ2-3; v_gene: TRBV2; abundance: .; d_gene: TRBD2; CDR3aa: CASSVLAGGPTDTQYF; CDR3nt: TGTGCCAGCAGTGTCTTGGCGGGAGGGCCAACAGATACGCAGTATTTT
j_gene: TRBJ1-6; v_gene: TRBV5-1; abundance: few; d_gene: .; CDR3aa: CASSPENSPLHF; CDR3nt: TGCGCCAGCAGCCCAGAAAATTCACCCCTCCACTTT
j_gene: TRBJ1-1; v_gene: TRBV20-1; abundance: many; d_gene: .; CDR3aa: CSASPGLNTEAFF; CDR3nt: TGCAGTGCTAGCCCCGGACTGAACACTGAAGCTTTCTTT
j_gene: TRBJ2-7; v_gene: TRBV6-2/TRBV6-3; abundance: .; d_gene: TRBD2; CDR3aa: CASSSTRTSGRYEQYF; CDR3nt: TGTGCCAGCAGTTCAACGCGGACTAGCGGGAGGTACGAGCAGTACTTC
j_gene: TRBJ2-7; v_gene: TRBV10-3; abundance: .; d_gene: TRBD2; CDR3aa: CAISESVQTSGTYEQYF; CDR3nt: TGTGCCATCAGTGAGTCGGTCCAGACTAGCGGCACCTACGAGCAGTACTTC
j_gene: TRBJ1-5; v_gene: TRBV5-1; abundance: .; d_gene: TRBD1; CDR3aa: CASSYGTGSSNQPQHF; CDR3nt: TGCGCCAGCAGCTACGGGACAGGGTCGAGCAATCAGCCCCAGCATTTT
j_gene: TRBJ2-5; v_gene: TRBV6-2/TRBV6-3; abundance: .; d_gene: TRBD1; CDR3aa: CASSYRGQGTQYF; CDR3nt: TGTGCCAGCAGTTACCGGGGACAGGGAACCCAGTACTTC
j_gene: TRBJ1-2; v_gene: TRBV20-1; abundance: many; d_gene: TRBD1; CDR3aa: CSASGQGTSNYGYTF; CDR3nt: TGCAGTGCGTCGGGACAGGGAACAAGTAACTATGGCTACACCTTC
j_gene: TRBJ1-5; v_gene: TRBV12-3/TRBV12-4; abundance: .; d_gene: .; CDR3aa: CASTPWQANNQPQHF; CDR3nt: TGTGCCAGCACCCCCTGGCAGGCGAACAATCAGCCCCAGCATTTT
j_gene: TRBJ1-4; v_gene: TRBV20-1; abundance: .; d_gene: .; CDR3aa: CSAPGPTENEKLFF; CDR3nt: TGCAGTGCTCCCGGACCGACAGAAAATGAAAAACTGTTTTTT
j_gene: TRBJ2-7; v_gene: TRBV6-9; abundance: .; d_gene: .; CDR3aa: CASSYSSYGSYEQYF; CDR3nt: TGTGCCAGCAGTTACTCCAGCTACGGTTCCTACGAGCAGTACTTC
j_gene: TRBJ1-5; v_gene: TRBV19; abundance: few; d_gene: TRBD1; CDR3aa: CASSVTGERYQPQHF; CDR3nt: TGTGCCAGTAGTGTAACAGGGGAGAGGTATCAGCCCCAGCATTTT
j_gene: TRBJ1-6; v_gene: TRBV30; abundance: .; d_gene: TRBD1; CDR3aa: CAWTGQEESPLHF; CDR3nt: TGTGCCTGGACTGGACAGGAGGAATCACCCCTCCACTTT
j_gene: TRBJ2-7; v_gene: TRBV2; abundance: .; d_gene: .; CDR3aa: CASSETGHEQYF; CDR3nt: TGTGCCAGCAGTGAAACGGGTCACGAGCAGTACTTC
j_gene: TRBJ2-7; v_gene: TRBV6-1; abundance: few; d_gene: .; CDR3aa: CASSGASYEQYF; CDR3nt: TGTGCCAGCAGCGGGGCATCCTACGAGCAGTACTTC
j_gene: TRBJ2-6; v_gene: TRBV27; abundance: .; d_gene: TRBD1; CDR3aa: CASSTTGAGGANVLTF; CDR3nt: TGTGCCAGCAGTACGACAGGGGCTGGAGGGGCCAACGTCCTGACTTTC
j_gene: TRBJ1-3; v_gene: TRBV20-1; abundance: few; d_gene: .; CDR3aa: CSASTPTGNTIYF; CDR3nt: TGCAGTGCTAGTACGCCCACTGGAAACACCATATATTTT
j_gene: TRBJ1-6; v_gene: TRBV12-3/TRBV12-4; abundance: few; d_gene: TRBD1; CDR3aa: CASSERGTGYNSPLHF; CDR3nt: TGTGCCAGCAGCGAGAGAGGGACAGGCTATAATTCACCCCTCCACTTT
j_gene: TRBJ1-1; v_gene: TRBV20-1; abundance: few; d_gene: .; CDR3aa: CSASPRMNTEAFF; CDR3nt: TGCAGTGCTAGTCCACGGATGAACACTGAAGCTTTCTTT
j_gene: TRBJ1-6; v_gene: TRBV3-1; abundance: .; d_gene: TRBD1; CDR3aa: CASSQPGTGSSYNSPLHF; CDR3nt: TGTGCCAGCAGCCAGCCCGGGACAGGGAGCTCCTATAATTCACCCCTCCACTTT
j_gene: TRBJ2-5; v_gene: TRBV12-3/TRBV12-4; abundance: few; d_gene: TRBD2; CDR3aa: CASNPFASGEETQYF; CDR3nt: TGTGCCAGCAATCCGTTCGCTAGCGGAGAAGAGACCCAGTACTTC
j_gene: TRBJ1-2; v_gene: TRBV7-2; abundance: few; d_gene: TRBD1; CDR3aa: CASSLGQGKFYGYTF; CDR3nt: TGTGCCAGCAGCCTGGGACAGGGGAAATTCTATGGCTACACCTTC
j_gene: TRBJ2-2; v_gene: TRBV3-1; abundance: few; d_gene: .; CDR3aa: CASSQLPAAITNTGELFF; CDR3nt: TGTGCCAGCAGCCAGCTACCAGCGGCGATAACGAACACCGGGGAGCTGTTTTTT
j_gene: TRBJ2-3; v_gene: TRBV2; abundance: .; d_gene: .; CDR3aa: CASRMGDTQYF; CDR3nt: TGTGCCAGCAGGATGGGAGATACGCAGTATTTT
j_gene: TRBJ1-1; v_gene: TRBV7-9; abundance: few; d_gene: .; CDR3aa: CASSSGRRSSEAFF; CDR3nt: TGTGCCAGCAGCTCGGGACGTAGAAGCTCTGAAGCTTTCTTT
j_gene: TRBJ2-5; v_gene: TRBV29-1; abundance: many; d_gene: TRBD2; CDR3aa: CSVEAGTSETQYF; CDR3nt: TGCAGCGTTGAAGCCGGGACTAGTGAGACCCAGTACTTC
j_gene: TRBJ2-1; v_gene: TRBV6-5; abundance: many; d_gene: .; CDR3aa: CASSSSPGTLAHEQFF; CDR3nt: TGTGCCAGCAGTTCATCCCCCGGGACCCTGGCACATGAGCAGTTCTTC
j_gene: TRBJ2-5; v_gene: TRBV18; abundance: .; d_gene: .; CDR3aa: CASSKRRYIQETQYF; CDR3nt: TGTGCCAGCTCAAAACGGAGGTACATCCAAGAGACCCAGTACTTC
j_gene: TRBJ2-1; v_gene: TRBV6-1; abundance: few; d_gene: TRBD2; CDR3aa: CASARSSGSSYNEQFF; CDR3nt: TGTGCCAGCGCCCGTTCTAGCGGGAGCTCCTACAATGAGCAGTTCTTC
j_gene: TRBJ2-3; v_gene: TRBV6-9; abundance: .; d_gene: .; CDR3aa: CASSYERDTQYF; CDR3nt: TGTGCCAGCAGTTATGAAAGGGATACGCAGTATTTT
j_gene: TRBJ1-1; v_gene: TRBV30; abundance: .; d_gene: .; CDR3aa: CAWTSGGLYTEAFF; CDR3nt: TGTGCCTGGACCTCAGGCGGGTTATACACTGAAGCTTTCTTT
j_gene: TRBJ2-6; v_gene: TRBV12-3/TRBV12-4; abundance: .; d_gene: TRBD1; CDR3aa: CASRPPGTGGSGANVLTF; CDR3nt: TGTGCCAGCAGGCCGCCCGGGACAGGGGGCTCTGGGGCCAACGTCCTGACTTTC
j_gene: TRBJ1-6; v_gene: TRBV2; abundance: .; d_gene: .; CDR3aa: CVSMVQANSPLHF; CDR3nt: TGTGTCAGCATGGTGCAGGCCAATTCACCCCTCCACTTT
j_gene: TRBJ1-1; v_gene: TRBV20-1; abundance: few; d_gene: .; CDR3aa: CSAGQWTEAFF; CDR3nt: TGCAGTGCTGGACAGTGGACTGAAGCTTTCTTT
j_gene: TRBJ1-1; v_gene: TRBV5-1; abundance: .; d_gene: .; CDR3aa: CASSGWAQNTEAFF; CDR3nt: TGCGCCAGCAGCGGATGGGCCCAGAACACTGAAGCTTTCTTT
j_gene: TRBJ2-7; v_gene: TRBV7-9; abundance: few; d_gene: TRBD1; CDR3aa: CASSFSTGTAYEQYF; CDR3nt: TGTGCCAGCAGCTTTTCGACAGGGACCGCCTACGAGCAGTACTTC
j_gene: TRBJ2-7; v_gene: TRBV6-1; abundance: few; d_gene: .; CDR3aa: CASSEENDRTYEQYF; CDR3nt: TGTGCCAGCAGTGAAGAGAATGACAGGACCTACGAGCAGTACTTC
j_gene: TRBJ2-5; v_gene: TRBV27; abundance: .; d_gene: .; CDR3aa: CASHGANGHGTQYF; CDR3nt: TGTGCCAGCCATGGTGCCAATGGACACGGGACCCAGTACTTC
j_gene: TRBJ1-1; v_gene: TRBV20-1; abundance: few; d_gene: .; CDR3aa: CSAREYVGGAFF; CDR3nt: TGCAGTGCTAGAGAGTATGTGGGGGGAGCTTTCTTT
j_gene: TRBJ2-7; v_gene: TRBV15; abundance: .; d_gene: .; CDR3aa: CATSFSTEGANEQYF; CDR3nt: TGTGCCACCAGCTTCAGCACCGAGGGTGCGAACGAGCAGTACTTC
j_gene: TRBJ2-7; v_gene: TRBV28; abundance: .; d_gene: TRBD2; CDR3aa: CASSLTSGRAIYEQYF; CDR3nt: TGTGCCAGCAGTTTAACTAGCGGGAGGGCAATCTACGAGCAGTACTTC
j_gene: TRBJ1-2; v_gene: TRBV28; abundance: many; d_gene: .; CDR3aa: CASSFVPQLVSDGYTF; CDR3nt: TGTGCCAGCAGTTTTGTCCCCCAACTAGTCTCGGATGGCTACACCTTC
j_gene: TRBJ2-6; v_gene: TRBV5-1; abundance: .; d_gene: .; CDR3aa: CASSLSSISGANVLTF; CDR3nt: TGCGCCAGCAGCTTAAGTTCGATCTCTGGGGCCAACGTCCTGACTTTC
j_gene: TRBJ1-2; v_gene: TRBV5-1; abundance: many; d_gene: TRBD1; CDR3aa: CASSLDRGDYGYTF; CDR3nt: TGTGCCAGCAGCTTAGACAGGGGCGACTATGGCTACACCTTC
j_gene: TRBJ1-2; v_gene: TRBV18; abundance: few; d_gene: .; CDR3aa: CASSPGRSNYGYTF; CDR3nt: TGTGCCAGCTCACCGGGACGGAGCAACTATGGCTACACCTTC